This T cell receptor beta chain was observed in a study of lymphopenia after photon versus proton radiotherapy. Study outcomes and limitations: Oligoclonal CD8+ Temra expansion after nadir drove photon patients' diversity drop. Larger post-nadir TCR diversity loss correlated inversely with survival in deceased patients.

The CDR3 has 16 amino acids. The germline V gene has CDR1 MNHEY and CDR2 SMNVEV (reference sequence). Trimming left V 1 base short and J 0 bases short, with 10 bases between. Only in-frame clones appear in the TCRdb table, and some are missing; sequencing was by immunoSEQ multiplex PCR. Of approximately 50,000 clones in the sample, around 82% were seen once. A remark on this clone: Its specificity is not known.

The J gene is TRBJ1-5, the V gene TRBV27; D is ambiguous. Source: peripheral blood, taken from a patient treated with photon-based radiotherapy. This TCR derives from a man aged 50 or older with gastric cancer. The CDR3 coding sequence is TGTGCCAGCAGTTTATGGGCTCAGAATAGCAATCAGCCCCAGCATTTT. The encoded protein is CASSLWAQNSNQPQHF.